The rows below give T cell receptor beta chains drawn from one sample of a study of blood T cell repertoires in COVID-19. Clones were sequenced by immunoSEQ multiplex PCR, and TCRdb holds only the in-frame ones, with some missing. The repertoire holds over 450,000 clones, 85% to 90% seen once, with around 8% in the top ten. Sequencing was done on a sample of peripheral blood. Receptors originate from a woman aged 50 to 60 with COVID-19, enrolled during active disease. Each CDR3 is given with its conserved first and last residue. The order of the fields is CDR3 protein, CDR3 DNA, D gene, V gene, CDR3 length, clone size, J gene. A D gene is named only where the DNA matches it firmly. The size entry is marked missing in some rows and otherwise reads once, few, many or a size class.

CDR3: CASSFDRSNQPQHF
DNA: TGTGCCAGCTCGTTTGACAGAAGCAATCAGCCCCAGCATTTT
D: NA
V: TRBV18
length: 14
size: NA
J: TRBJ1-5

CDR3: CASSLGGAVYEQYF
DNA: TGTGCCAGCAGCTTAGGGGGGGCAGTCTACGAGCAGTACTTC
D: NA
V: TRBV5-6
length: 14
size: NA
J: TRBJ2-7

CDR3: CASSPDRPSNTGELFF
DNA: TGTGCCAGCTCACCAGACAGGCCATCGAACACCGGGGAGCTGTTTTTT
D: NA
V: TRBV18
length: 16
size: once
J: TRBJ2-2

CDR3: CASSPSWTAKQPQHF
DNA: TGTGCCAGCAGCCCCTCCTGGACAGCGAAACAGCCCCAGCATTTT
D: NA
V: TRBV7-9
length: 15
size: NA
J: TRBJ1-5

CDR3: CASSSGGNLGELFF
DNA: TGCGCCAGCAGCTCTGGGGGCAACCTGGGGGAGCTGTTTTTT
D: NA
V: TRBV5-1
length: 14
size: NA
J: TRBJ2-2

CDR3: CASSESGVDEQYF
DNA: TGTGCCAGCAGTGAATCAGGGGTGGACGAGCAGTACTTC
D: NA
V: TRBV25-1
length: 13
size: NA
J: TRBJ2-7

CDR3: CASSLVRGQAHNEQFF
DNA: TGCGCCAGCAGCCTAGTAAGGGGGCAGGCCCACAATGAGCAGTTCTTC
D: TRBD1
V: TRBV5-1
length: 16
size: NA
J: TRBJ2-1

CDR3: CASGVGVSSYNEQFF
DNA: TGCGCCAGCGGGGTGGGAGTTAGCTCCTACAATGAGCAGTTCTTC
D: NA
V: TRBV5-1
length: 15
size: NA
J: TRBJ2-1

CDR3: CASSGAGGPYNEQFF
DNA: TGTGCCAGCAGTGGAGCGGGGGGCCCCTACAATGAGCAGTTCTTC
D: TRBD2
V: TRBV9
length: 15
size: NA
J: TRBJ2-1

CDR3: CASSLGGINQPQHF
DNA: TGTGCCAGCAGCTTAGGGGGCATCAATCAGCCCCAGCATTTT
D: NA
V: TRBV7-8
length: 14
size: few
J: TRBJ1-5

CDR3: CATSPGGRTGNTIYF
DNA: TGTGCCACCAGTCCTGGGGGGAGGACAGGAAACACCATATATTTT
D: NA
V: TRBV24-1
length: 15
size: NA
J: TRBJ1-3

CDR3: CASSQEGGSYYNEQFF
DNA: TGTGCCAGCAGCCAAGAAGGCGGCTCCTATTACAATGAGCAGTTCTTC
D: NA
V: TRBV4-2
length: 16
size: NA
J: TRBJ2-1

CDR3: CASSRTGELDGNTIYF
DNA: TGCGCCAGCAGCCGCACAGGGGAGTTGGATGGAAACACCATATATTTT
D: TRBD1
V: TRBV5-1
length: 16
size: NA
J: TRBJ1-3

CDR3: CASSFDKSGNTIYF
DNA: TGTGCCAGCAGCTTCGACAAGTCTGGAAACACCATATATTTT
D: NA
V: TRBV9
length: 14
size: NA
J: TRBJ1-3